This T cell receptor (beta chain) was sequenced during a study of T cells in Graves' hyperthyroidism and ophthalmopathy (dated by TCRdb to between 2018 and 2020). Regarding the research as a whole: Peripheral blood was collected at initial diagnosis, before any treatment. Following sampling, methimazole starting at 30 mg daily was given to hyperthyroidism patients, and high-dose intravenous methylprednisolone was given to ophthalmopathy patients. An independent validation cohort of under 20 hyperthyroidism patients and 17 patients who later progressed to ophthalmopathy tested prospective prediction of ophthalmopathy. The paper describes TCR Vbeta CDR3 sequencing of 120 to 150 peripheral blood samples, made up of fewer than 50 ophthalmopathy patients, some 80 hyperthyroidism patients and 17 progressor patients. For training and testing, the 100 or so patients in the discovery cohort were randomly divided in a 7:3 ratio. TCR V-J signatures able to tell the groups apart were searched for in a discovery cohort of 90 to 100 patients, of whom more than 40 had Graves' ophthalmopathy and 55 to 60 had stable Graves' hyperthyroidism. In addition, the study compared T-cell repertoires in thyroid tissue and in blood from about 6 Graves' hyperthyroidism patients.

Stable Graves' hyperthyroidism was defined as the absence of progression to ophthalmopathy over 18 months of follow-up. Hyperthyroidism patients were aged 18 to 65 years and newly diagnosed, with disease duration of less than 2 months. The study excluded patients with uncontrolled infections, other autoimmune diseases, pregnancy or lactation. Diagnoses were established on the basis of clinical symptoms, serum thyroxine and TRAb, thyroid ultrasound, and orbital computed tomography. Ficoll-Paque density gradient centrifugation was used to isolate PBMCs from around 10 ml of fresh peripheral blood. Total RNA was extracted with Trizol reagent, and quality was checked on an Agilent 2100 Bioanalyzer. The TCR beta CDR3 regions were amplified from RNA transcripts. For the first round of RT-PCR on the TCR CDR3, the HTBI primer set was used together with the Qiagen OneStep RT-PCR kit. The libraries were constructed in a second round of multiplex PCR and then size-selected and purified. Sequencing of the libraries was done on an Illumina HiSeq2000 using paired-end 100 bp reads. The authors' pipeline ran thus. SOAPnuke was used to process the raw data, throwing out any read that contained adapters or uncalled bases, had a mean Phred below 15, or lacked an exact constant-primer or identifier match. COPE v1.2.5 was used to merge the high-quality paired reads, and each unique nucleotide sequence was defined as a clonotype. Clonotypes were aligned to IMGT TRBV, TRBD and TRBJ reference segments using MiTCR v1.1. The analysis was restricted to V-J combinations with a frequency above 0.0001, which together covered 99% to 99.2% of the repertoires. A TCS score was defined as the ratio between F50 (clonal expansion) and ExV (chaos), using BLOSUM62-based TCRdist between CDR3 peptides within each V-J. Welch's t-statistics and random forest reduced around 520 V-J features to fewer than 15, which were used in a naive Bayes classifier (R e1071). Using fastp trimming at Q25 and MiXCR clonotype assembly, TCRdb reanalyzed the public sequencing data and kept in-frame beta chains. CDR3 protein duplicates are merged, each entry listing the most common genes and DNA. TCRdb, not the original authors, processed these V and J calls. A total of 350,000 to 400,000 distinct CDR3 sequences appear in this sample, approximately 15% of them only once. Over 25% of the sample is held by the ten biggest clonotypes.

Paper-wide results and their limitations: A 13 V-J signature model separated ophthalmopathy from stable hyperthyroidism, with around 88% sensitivity and just under 84% specificity in cross-validation and 80%/75% in testing. Sample size was not statistically predetermined, and blinding of investigators to group allocation was not performed. During validation, the model predicted progression to ophthalmopathy a median of around 7 months ahead of onset, with almost 71% sensitivity and roughly 72% specificity. Most expanded thyroid clonotypes (frequency above 0.001) were also detected in blood, suggesting blood repertoires may reflect thyroid immune responses.

There are a few counts of this clonotype. No cognate antigen has been identified for it. No quality values exist for individual bases; no much larger clone is one base distant. Reading from cysteine to phenylalanine, the CDR3 counts 14 amino acids. The CDR3 DNA has 42 bases and is translated from base 1. CDR1 is given as WNHNN and CDR2 as SYGVQD, both from the germline V gene (reference sequence). Relative to germline, V is 2 bases shorter and J is 0 bases shorter, with 6 bases between their ends. Material for sequencing was blood. This receptor chain uses TRBV10-1 and TRBJ2-3, with the identity of the D gene unclear. This sequence was found in a woman aged 25 to 45 with Graves' hyperthyroidism. The CDR3 region: CASSERLSTDTQYF. The bases read TGCGCCAGCAGTGAGAGACTGAGCACAGATACGCAGTATTTT.